Each of the 31 T cell receptor beta chains below was sequenced from the same sample in a study of shared clonotypes between healthy human individuals. Clones were read by immunoSEQ multiplex PCR, and TCRdb kept only the in-frame ones, dropping some. The table records roughly 1,500,000 clones, roughly 98.5% of them present only once. Sequencing was performed on naive CD4+ T cells sorted from blood. Sample subset: CD45RA+ positively selected. These receptors were obtained from a man younger than 45 in good health.

The chain has TRBV28 and TRBJ2-7, with 14 bases lining up with TRBD2. The V and J ends lost 9 bases and 5 bases, in that order; junction bases with no gene match: 12. The CDR3 extends over 16 amino acids. Germline V CDR1 and CDR2: MDHEN, SYDVKM. The CDR3 DNA reads TGTGCCAGAGAACCCGGGACTAGCGGGAGAAGCCACGAGCAGTACTTC. Its protein product is CAREPGTSGRSHEQYF.

This rearrangement joins TRBV6-1 to TRBJ1-5; unclear D gene. The germline V gene encodes CDR1 MNHNS and CDR2 SASEGT. Trimming cost V 4 bases and J 2 bases, with 18 bases left between them. CDR3 length equals 17 residues. The CDR3 is CASSGRQAIRGNQPQHF. The CDR3 coding sequence is TGTGCCAGCAGTGGGCGGCAGGCAATAAGGGGCAATCAGCCCCAGCATTTT.

This chain joins TRBV14 and TRBJ2-1; 9 positions match TRBD2. From germline, CDR1 is SGHDN and CDR2 FVKESK. V lost 0 bases, J lost 9 bases, and 9 bases stayed unmatched. The CDR3 has 16 amino acids. The chain's CDR3 is CASSQDLAGTGGEQFF. Written as DNA, the CDR3 is TGTGCCAGCAGCCAAGATCTAGCGGGAACGGGCGGTGAGCAGTTCTTC. Complete variable domain (other parts from reference TRBV14 and TRBJ2-1): EAGVTQFPSHSVIEKGQTVTLRCDPISGHDNLYWYRRVMGKEIKFLLHFVKESKQDESGMPNNRFLAERTGGTYSTLKVQPAELEDSGVYFCASSQDLAGTGGEQFFGPGTRLTVL.

The V and J genes are TRBV28 and TRBJ1-1; tentatively, D is TRBD1 (6 bases). V was trimmed by 1 base and J by 7 bases, leaving 16 bases between them. This CDR3 region has 15 residues. In germline, CDR1 is MDHEN, CDR2 SYDVKM. In DNA form, the CDR3 reads TGTGCCAGCAGTTTATTACGGGGGCTAGGGGGTGAAGCTTTCTTT. The encoded protein is CASSLLRGLGGEAFF.

The chain joins TRBV7-9 to TRBJ2-2; no clear D gene. CDR1 is SEHNR, CDR2 FQNEAQ, per germline (reference sequence). The CDR3 spans 13 residues. V lost 7 bases, J lost 0 bases, and 6 bases lay in between. The CDR3 spells CASTRANTGELFF. CDR3 nucleotides: TGTGCCAGCACACGAGCGAACACCGGGGAGCTGTTTTTT.

The rearrangement uses TRBV7-9 and TRBJ1-2, with D possibly being TRBD1 (5 bases). V was cut by 3 bases and J by 6 bases, with 26 bases left in between. This CDR3 is 18 amino acids long. Germline CDR1 reads SEHNR; CDR2 reads FQNEAQ (reference sequence). The CDR3 loop reads CASSLGVGSLGTENGYTF. For the CDR3, the DNA is TGTGCCAGCAGCTTGGGGGTGGGCTCGTTAGGGACGGAGAATGGCTACACCTTC.

This chain joins TRBV28 and TRBJ1-2; D not certain. This CDR3 spans 16 amino acids. Trimming shortened V by 2 bases and J by 8 bases, and 21 bases separated the two germline ends. Germline assignment: CDR1 MDHEN and CDR2 SYDVKM. The CDR3 region has the DNA TGTGCCAGCAGTTTAGCTGCGTTGGAGGGAAGAGGCGGCTACACCTTC. Residues: CASSLAALEGRGGYTF.

This chain's CDR3 is CASSGFLGLAGYTDTQYF. The CDR3 DNA reads as TGTGCCAGCAGTGGATTTCTGGGACTAGCGGGGTACACAGATACGCAGTATTTT. The chain has TRBV25-1 and TRBJ2-3, with TRBD2 matching over 13 bases. Germline trimming cut 4 bases from V and 2 bases from J; bases unmatched to any gene: 9. This CDR3 spans 18 amino acids. Germline V gives CDR1 MGHDK, CDR2 SYGVNS.

CDR3 nucleotide sequence: TGCAGCGTTGCTCCGGCCCAGAGGGGTGAAAAACTGTTTTTT. Protein: CSVAPAQRGEKLFF. The chain joins TRBV29-1 to TRBJ1-4; D is perhaps TRBD1 (5 bases). V was cut by 4 bases and J by 7 bases, with 16 bases left in between. CDR3 length equals 14 residues. Germline V lookup: CDR1 SQVTM, CDR2 ANQGSEA.

This clone occurred once. At one end, the junction sequence differs from germline, possibly due to a read error. The V gene is TRBV18, the J gene TRBJ1-2; 9 nucleotides line up with TRBD1. The CDR3 is made up of 16 amino acids. Germline CDR1 reads KGHSH; CDR2 reads LQKENI. CDR3 loop: CASSPSGTGLLYGNTF. The CDR3 nucleotides are TGTGCCAGCTCACCCTCCGGGACAGGGCTCTTGTATGGCAACACCTTC.

The rearrangement links TRBV7-3 to TRBJ2-2; possibly TRBD1 for D (5 bases). Germline CDR1 reads SGHTA; CDR2 reads FQGTGA. The ends were cut back, 4 bases at V and 0 bases at J, with 6 bases in the middle. The CDR3 runs to 14 residues. CDR3 amino acids: CASSWTTNTGELFF. The DNA for the CDR3 is TGTGCCAGCAGCTGGACAACGAACACCGGGGAGCTGTTTTTT.

This rearrangement joins TRBV6-5 to TRBJ1-2; perhaps TRBD1 as D (6 bases). Germline CDR1 is MNHEY and CDR2 is SVGAGI. V lost 0 bases, J lost 5 bases, and 10 bases lay in between. The CDR3 sequence is 14 residues long. The CDR3 protein is CASSYSDREYGYTF. CDR3 in DNA: TGTGCCAGCAGTTACTCGGACAGAGAGTATGGCTACACCTTC.

The V and J genes are TRBV15 and TRBJ2-4; a weak D match, TRBD2 (5 bases). Per the germline V gene, CDR1 is LNHNV and CDR2 is YYDKDF (reference sequence). The CDR3 has 12 amino acids. V was trimmed by 5 bases and J by 4 bases, leaving 6 bases between them. The CDR3 DNA follows: TGTGCCACCAGCGAGCGGAAAAACATTCAGTACTTC. Translation: CATSERKNIQYF.

Details on this clone: Other DNA sequences of this sample code for an identical CDR3. The chain combines TRBV19 with TRBJ1-2; the D gene is possibly TRBD1 (6 bases). The CDR3 covers 12 residues. Germline V gives CDR1 LNHDA, CDR2 SQIVND (reference sequence). The ends were cut back, 4 bases at V and 5 bases at J, with 8 bases in the middle. The CDR3 sequence: CASSKQGYGYTF. The CDR3 DNA reads as TGTGCCAGTAGTAAACAGGGATATGGCTACACCTTC.

Comments on this clone: Different DNA sequences within this sample yield the same CDR3. The V call is TRBV27, the J call TRBJ2-5; D gene ambiguous. V was cut by 3 bases and J by 5 bases, with 7 bases left in between. Germline V lookup: CDR1 MNHEY, CDR2 SMNVEV (reference sequence). This CDR3 is 12 amino acids long. The CDR3 reads CASSFNGETQYF. The CDR3 DNA reads as TGTGCCAGCAGTTTTAATGGTGAGACCCAGTACTTC.

V and J are TRBV7-2 and TRBJ2-5; 7 positions match TRBD1. This CDR3 contains 16 residues. Germline V lookup: CDR1 SGHTA, CDR2 FQGNSA. V gave up 1 base and J gave up 1 base; unmatched junction bases: 6. In nucleotides, the CDR3 is TGTGCCAGCAGCTTAGGACTGGGACAGCCCCAAGAGACCCAGTACTTC. Protein: CASSLGLGQPQETQYF.

The chain carries TRBV30 and TRBJ2-2; possibly TRBD1 for D (6 bases). V dropped 1 base and J dropped 3 bases, with 6 bases sitting between them. Germline V gene lookup returns CDR1 GTSNPN and CDR2 SVGIG (reference sequence). The CDR3 has 13 residues. CDR3 bases: TGTGCCTGGAGTGCAGGGGACACCGGGGAGCTGTTTTTT. It encodes CAWSAGDTGELFF.

The gene calls are TRBV5-4 and TRBJ1-4; 8 nucleotides agree with TRBD1. V lost 4 bases, J lost 7 bases, and 15 bases stayed unmatched. The CDR3 spans 17 residues. CDR1 and CDR2 from the germline V gene are SGHNT and YYREEE (reference sequence). CDR3 sequence reads: CASSLVLSSGGGEKLFF. The CDR3, as DNA: TGTGCCAGCAGCCTGGTCTTGTCGTCAGGGGGCGGTGAAAAACTGTTTTTT.

J is TRBJ2-2 and V is TRBV11-3; a possible D gene is TRBD1 (6 bases). Germline CDR1 and CDR2: SGHNT and YENEEA. Trimming took off 1 base at V and 8 bases at J, with 14 bases between the two ends. The CDR3 is made up of 15 amino acids. The CDR3 protein is CASSLAPGVVGELFF. The CDR3, as DNA: TGTGCCAGCAGCTTAGCTCCAGGGGTGGTTGGGGAGCTGTTTTTT.

The rearrangement links TRBV28 to TRBJ1-1, with D maybe TRBD1 (5 bases). The V gene lost 7 bases and the J gene lost 7 bases, with 19 bases spanning the gap. Germline CDR1 is MDHEN and CDR2 is SYDVKM. The CDR3 sequence is 14 residues long. The CDR3 DNA sequence: TGTGCCAGCACCTACCTTAGCGGGGGGGATGAAGCTTTCTTT. Translating gives CASTYLSGGDEAFF. Full variable domain (outside the CDR3, taken from reference TRBV28 and TRBJ1-1): DVKVTQSSRYLVKRTGEKVFLECVQDMDHENMFWYRQDPGLGLRLIYFSYDVKMKEKGDIPEGYSVSREKKERFSLILESASTNQTSMYLCASTYLSGGDEAFFGQGTRLTVV.

This clone was recorded once. Other DNA sequences within the sample encode an identical CDR3. V and J are TRBV5-1 and TRBJ2-7; D unresolved. With 0 bases removed from V and 4 bases from J, the gap between germline ends came to 8 bases. Per germline, CDR1 SGHRS and CDR2 YFSETQ. The CDR3 has 13 residues. This CDR3 reads CASSLEREYEQYF. The CDR3 DNA is TGCGCCAGCAGCTTGGAGCGAGAATACGAGCAGTACTTC.

The chain links TRBV10-3 to TRBJ2-5, with D possibly being TRBD1 (5 bases). Trimming pared 3 bases from V and 5 bases from J, leaving 13 bases between. Germline lookup yields CDR1 ENHRY and CDR2 SYGVKD. This CDR3 region has 14 residues. Here the CDR3 DNA reads TGTGCCATCAGTGATGTCCCAGGGCGGGAGACCCAGTACTTC. This sequence encodes CAISDVPGRETQYF.

The V call is TRBV5-5, the J call TRBJ2-5; D remains ambiguous. The V gene lost 4 bases and the J gene lost 5 bases, with 12 bases spanning the gap. Germline CDR1 is SGHKS and CDR2 is YYEKEE (reference sequence). The CDR3 contains 13 residues. The CDR3 sequence: CASSDGPWETQYF. As DNA, the CDR3 is TGTGCCAGCAGCGACGGTCCTTGGGAGACCCAGTACTTC.

The V and J genes are TRBV6-6 and TRBJ2-7; 10 bases match TRBD1. Germline V gene sequence: CDR1 MNHNY, CDR2 SVGAGI (reference sequence). The CDR3 runs to 15 residues. V shed 0 bases and J 7 bases; nucleotides not matched to a gene: 6. The chain's CDR3 is CASSYSRTGGSEQYF. The CDR3 DNA sequence: TGTGCCAGCAGTTACTCGAGGACAGGGGGTAGTGAGCAGTACTTC.

This sequence joins TRBV6-5 and TRBJ2-7; the D is unclear. Trimming cost V 0 bases and J 4 bases, with 13 bases left between them. Germline V gene data show CDR1 as MNHEY and CDR2 as SVGAGI. The CDR3 consists of 15 residues. The CDR3 loop reads CASSYSKGPPYEQYF. CDR3 DNA sequence: TGTGCCAGCAGTTACTCGAAGGGTCCGCCTTACGAGCAGTACTTC.

The genes are TRBV7-2 and TRBJ2-7; the match to TRBD1 covers 8 bases. Germline V gene data show CDR1 as SGHTA and CDR2 as FQGNSA. V dropped 4 bases and J dropped 2; count of bases not matched to a gene: 13. The CDR3 sequence is 17 residues long. CDR3 in amino acids: CASSSPRSGQVTYEQYF. The CDR3 region has the DNA TGTGCCAGCAGCTCCCCCCGTTCGGGACAGGTAACCTACGAGCAGTACTTC. The full variable domain, its missing parts supplied by reference TRBV7-2 and TRBJ2-7, is GAGVSQSPSNKVTEKGKDVELRCDPISGHTALYWYRQSLGQGLEFLIYFQGNSAPDKSGLPSDRFSAERTGGSVSTLTIQRTQQEDSAVYLCASSSPRSGQVTYEQYFGPGTRLTVT.

J is TRBJ2-5 and V is TRBV7-2, with 10 bases identical to TRBD2. Germline CDR1 reads SGHTA; CDR2 reads FQGNSA. The ends lost 2 bases at V and 5 bases at J; junction bases unmatched: 5. The CDR3 is 15 amino acids. CDR3 residues: CASSLRGLAVETQYF. The CDR3 DNA reads as TGTGCCAGCAGCTTAAGAGGACTAGCGGTGGAGACCCAGTACTTC.

This sequence joins TRBV18 and TRBJ2-7; maybe TRBD1 (5 bases). Trimming shortened V by 1 base and J by 3 bases, and 16 bases separated the two germline ends. This CDR3 region has 16 residues. Germline V gene lookup returns CDR1 KGHSH and CDR2 LQKENI. CDR3 sequence: CASSPLPNAGHYEQYF. CDR3 DNA: TGTGCCAGCTCACCACTCCCAAACGCAGGACACTACGAGCAGTACTTC.

The CDR3 sequence: CASSPPGQGWYEQYF. The CDR3 coding sequence is TGTGCCAGCTCACCTCCGGGACAGGGCTGGTACGAGCAGTACTTC. This sequence joins TRBV18 and TRBJ2-7; 9 bases line up with TRBD1. Germline-derived CDR1 and CDR2 are KGHSH and LQKENI. CDR3 length equals 15 residues. Trimming removed 3 bases from V and 4 bases from J; junction bases left unmatched: 7.

J is TRBJ2-7 and V is TRBV19, with D perhaps matching TRBD2 (5 bases). Germline loops: CDR1 LNHDA, CDR2 SQIVND (reference sequence). Trimming left V 6 bases short and J 2 bases short, with 14 bases between. CDR3 length: 14 residues. Here the CDR3 reads CASRQAAGTYEQYF. In nucleotides, the CDR3 is TGTGCCAGTAGGCAAGCGGCAGGCACCTACGAGCAGTACTTC.

The chain is built from TRBV30 and TRBJ2-3; TRBD2 aligns across 8 bases. Germline CDR1 reads GTSNPN; CDR2 reads SVGIG (reference sequence). V shed 3 bases, J shed 2 bases, and the junction held 7 bases outside the gene matches. The CDR3 sequence is 15 residues long. As DNA, the CDR3 is TGTGCCTGGAGACCGGAACTAGCGGACACAGATACGCAGTATTTT. Its protein is CAWRPELADTDTQYF.